The 3 T cell receptor beta chains presented below share a single source sample, sequenced in a study of blood T cell repertoires in COVID-19. Profiled with immunoSEQ multiplex PCR; TCRdb holds only in-frame clones, not every one. The sample contains approximately 53,000 clones, about 89% of which appear only once. Source material: peripheral blood. The source of these receptors is a human donor in a cohort sampled during active COVID-19.

This clone was seen only once. The chain recombines TRBV3-1 (or the pseudogene TRBV3-2) with TRBJ1-1, with D possibly being TRBD1 (5 bases). The CDR3 length is 16 residues. The V gene's germline CDR1 is LGHDT and CDR2 YNNKEL (reference sequence). Trimming removed 0 bases at V and 5 bases at J, with 16 bases between. The CDR3 DNA is TGTGCCAGCAGCCAAGAGGTGGGCAGGGTTGGTACTGAAGCTTTCTTT. This codes for CASSQEVGRVGTEAFF.

This rearrangement joins TRBV7-6 to TRBJ2-3, with 7 bases identical to TRBD2. The CDR3 loop spans 15 amino acids. Germline trimming cut 4 bases from V and 0 bases from J; bases unmatched to any gene: 4. Germline V gives CDR1 SGHVS, CDR2 FNYEAQ. The CDR3: CASSSSSGSTDTQYF. CDR3 nucleotide sequence: TGTGCCAGCAGCTCTTCTAGCGGAAGCACAGATACGCAGTATTTT.

This chain joins TRBV6-2 or TRBV6-3 and TRBJ2-2, with D uncertain. This CDR3 comprises 14 residues. Deletions cut 4 bases from V and 1 base from J, with 7 bases between. Germline CDR1 MNHEY, CDR2 SVGEGT. For the CDR3, the DNA is TGTGCCAGCAGTTCAGAGCGGAACACCGGGGAGCTGTTTTTT. This encodes CASSSERNTGELFF.